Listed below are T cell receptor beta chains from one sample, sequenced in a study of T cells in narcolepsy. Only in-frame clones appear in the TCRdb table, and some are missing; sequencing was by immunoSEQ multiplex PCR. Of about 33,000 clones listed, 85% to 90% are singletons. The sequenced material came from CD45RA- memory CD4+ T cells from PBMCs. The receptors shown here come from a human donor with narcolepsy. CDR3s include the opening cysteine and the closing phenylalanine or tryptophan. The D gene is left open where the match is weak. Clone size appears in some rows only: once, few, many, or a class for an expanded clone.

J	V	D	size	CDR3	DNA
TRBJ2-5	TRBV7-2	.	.	CASSLSRPQGTQYF	TGTGCCAGCAGCTTATCACGTCCGCAGGGCACCCAGTACTTC
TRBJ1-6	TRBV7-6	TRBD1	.	CASSQGQGVSSYNSPLHF	TGTGCCAGCAGCCAGGGACAGGGGGTTAGCTCCTATAATTCACCCCTCCACTTT
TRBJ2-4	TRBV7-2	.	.	CASGLRGQNIQYF	TGTGCCAGCGGTCTTAGGGGTCAAAACATTCAGTACTTC
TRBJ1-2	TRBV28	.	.	CASSGERANYGYTF	TGTGCCAGCAGTGGGGAGAGGGCTAACTATGGCTACACCTTC
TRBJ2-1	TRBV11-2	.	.	CATARSSYNEQFF	TGTGCCACCGCAAGGAGCTCCTACAATGAGCAGTTCTTC
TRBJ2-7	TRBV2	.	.	CASSAERPPNEQYF	TGTGCCAGCAGTGCGGAAAGACCCCCGAACGAGCAGTACTTC
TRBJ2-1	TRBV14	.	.	CASSHFDRNQFF	TGTGCCAGCAGCCATTTTGACCGTAACCAGTTCTTC
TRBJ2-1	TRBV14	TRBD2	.	CASSPRPSGRAENEQFF	TGTGCCAGCAGCCCCCGCCCTAGCGGGAGGGCTGAGAATGAGCAGTTCTTC
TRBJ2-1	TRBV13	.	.	CASSKGVWSSYNEQFF	TGTGCCAGCAGTAAGGGCGTGTGGAGCTCCTACAATGAGCAGTTCTTC
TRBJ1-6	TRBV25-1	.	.	CASRQQGIYNSPLHF	TGTGCCAGCAGGCAACAGGGCATCTATAATTCACCCCTCCACTTT
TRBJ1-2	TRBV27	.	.	CASSSRGAGGYTF	TGTGCCAGCAGTTCACGGGGCGCAGGGGGCTACACCTTC
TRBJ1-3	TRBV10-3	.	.	CAISDIGQLGNTIYF	TGTGCCATCAGTGACATTGGACAGCTAGGAAACACCATATATTTT
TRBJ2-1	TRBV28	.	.	CASNPPGRIYNEQFF	TGTGCCAGTAACCCCCCGGGTCGGATCTACAATGAGCAGTTCTTC
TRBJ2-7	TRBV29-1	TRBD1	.	CSAKYSGQNYEQYF	TGCAGCGCAAAGTACTCGGGACAGAACTACGAGCAGTACTTC
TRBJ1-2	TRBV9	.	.	CASSSSGAGEDGYTF	TGTGCCAGCAGCTCCTCCGGTGCAGGGGAGGATGGCTACACCTTC
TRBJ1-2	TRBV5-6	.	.	CASGVAGMYGYTF	TGTGCCAGCGGCGTGGCAGGGATGTATGGCTACACCTTC
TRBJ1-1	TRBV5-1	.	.	CASSLGGIRSTEAFF	TGCGCCAGCAGCCTTGGAGGCATCCGGAGCACTGAAGCTTTCTTT
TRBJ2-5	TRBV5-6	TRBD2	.	CASSWGAGQETQYF	TGTGCCAGCAGCTGGGGAGCGGGGCAAGAGACCCAGTACTTC
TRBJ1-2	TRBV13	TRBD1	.	CASSTTAGTGDYGYTF	TGTGCCAGCAGCACCACGGCCGGGACAGGGGATTATGGCTACACCTTC
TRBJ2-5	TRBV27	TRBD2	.	CASSLGLGGLRETQYF	TGTGCCAGCAGTTTAGGCCTGGGAGGGCTAAGGGAGACCCAGTACTTC
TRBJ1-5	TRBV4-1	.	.	CASSQARVINQPQHF	TGCGCCAGCAGCCAAGCGCGGGTAATTAATCAGCCCCAGCATTTT
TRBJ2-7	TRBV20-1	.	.	CSALRDGEQYF	TGCAGTGCTTTGCGGGATGGCGAGCAGTACTTC
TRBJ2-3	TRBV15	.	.	CATSRDRQDTQYF	TGTGCCACCAGCAGAGATAGGCAAGATACGCAGTATTTT
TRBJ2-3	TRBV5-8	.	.	CASSLGDGSGADTQYF	TGTGCCAGCAGCTTGGGGGACGGGTCTGGCGCAGATACGCAGTATTTT
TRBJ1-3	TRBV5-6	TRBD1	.	CASSKQGAGNTIYF	TGTGCCAGCAGCAAGCAGGGGGCCGGAAACACCATATATTTT
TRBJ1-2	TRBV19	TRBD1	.	CASSPQTGKKDYGYTF	TGTGCCAGTAGTCCCCAGACAGGGAAGAAAGACTATGGCTACACCTTC
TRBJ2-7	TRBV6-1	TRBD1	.	CASSPLAGGYEQYF	TGTGCCAGCAGCCCCCTCGCAGGGGGTTACGAGCAGTACTTC
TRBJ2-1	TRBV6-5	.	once	CASCAVYNEQFF	TGTGCCAGCTGCGCGGTCTACAATGAGCAGTTCTTC
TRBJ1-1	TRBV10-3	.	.	CAISEVGVEAFF	TGTGCCATCAGTGAAGTGGGGGTAGAAGCTTTCTTT
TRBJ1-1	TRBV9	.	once	CASSVDTGGEAFF	TGTGCCAGCAGCGTAGATACCGGGGGAGAAGCTTTCTTT
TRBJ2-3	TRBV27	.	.	CASSPGGLHTDTQYF	TGTGCCAGCAGTCCCGGTGGGCTCCATACAGATACGCAGTATTTT
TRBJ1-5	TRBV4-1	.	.	CASSQPTDNQPQHF	TGCGCCAGCAGCCAACCGACTGACAATCAGCCCCAGCATTTT
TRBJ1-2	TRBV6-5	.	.	CASRAGEGGYTF	TGTGCCAGCAGAGCAGGGGAAGGTGGCTACACCTTC
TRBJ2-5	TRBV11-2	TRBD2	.	CASSEEVTSRETQYF	TGTGCCAGCAGCGAAGAAGTGACTAGCAGAGAGACCCAGTACTTC
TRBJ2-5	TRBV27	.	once	CASSFTYQETQYF	TGTGCCAGCAGTTTTACCTACCAAGAGACCCAGTACTTC
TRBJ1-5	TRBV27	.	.	CASSLRAGKGQPQHF	TGTGCCAGCAGTTTACGGGCAGGCAAAGGACAGCCCCAGCATTTT
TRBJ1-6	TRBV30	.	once	CAWSRPNSGPPTLHF	TGTGCCTGGAGTCGACCTAATTCGGGGCCCCCCACCCTCCACTTT
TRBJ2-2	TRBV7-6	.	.	CASSLGGAGTTGELFF	TGTGCCAGCAGCTTAGGCGGGGCAGGGACCACCGGGGAGCTGTTTTTT
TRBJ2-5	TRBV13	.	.	CASSPGLSRETQYF	TGTGCCAGCAGCCCCGGACTGTCCCGGGAGACCCAGTACTTC
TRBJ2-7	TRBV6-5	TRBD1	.	CASNQDRPYEQYF	TGTGCCAGCAACCAGGACAGGCCCTACGAGCAGTACTTC